This T cell receptor beta chain came from a study of T cells after yellow fever vaccination. Germline V gives CDR1 DFQATT, CDR2 SNEGSKA (reference sequence). The CDR3 spans 16 residues. V was clipped by 0 bases and J by 0 bases; unmatched bases: 4. This clonotype was counted a single time. Its antigen is as yet unknown. TCR cDNA, made by 5'RACE template switching, carried an added universal primer site and UMIs. TCRdb used MiXCR to reprocess the 5' RACE reads, holding one entry per CDR3 protein. Of 360,000 or so distinct CDR3 sequences in the sample, around a tenth are singletons; the top ten hold around 20%. Study outcomes and limitations: The secondary T-cell response peaked on day 5, not day 15, but was weaker. Contaminants from the bulk population, in the form of abundant clonotypes, could be found in FACS-sorted repertoires. Researchers noted that a small share of clonotypes showed up in both CD4 and CD8 compartments.

J is TRBJ2-2 and V is TRBV20-1; TRBD2 agrees at 7 bases. The material was PBMCs, obtained on the day of the first yellow fever vaccination. The clonotype comes from a man between 18 and 35 years old who received the YFV17D yellow fever vaccine. The CDR3 nucleotides read TGCAGTGCTAGAGATCTCGGGACTACGAACACCGGGGAGCTGTTTTTT. Its protein product is CSARDLGTTNTGELFF.